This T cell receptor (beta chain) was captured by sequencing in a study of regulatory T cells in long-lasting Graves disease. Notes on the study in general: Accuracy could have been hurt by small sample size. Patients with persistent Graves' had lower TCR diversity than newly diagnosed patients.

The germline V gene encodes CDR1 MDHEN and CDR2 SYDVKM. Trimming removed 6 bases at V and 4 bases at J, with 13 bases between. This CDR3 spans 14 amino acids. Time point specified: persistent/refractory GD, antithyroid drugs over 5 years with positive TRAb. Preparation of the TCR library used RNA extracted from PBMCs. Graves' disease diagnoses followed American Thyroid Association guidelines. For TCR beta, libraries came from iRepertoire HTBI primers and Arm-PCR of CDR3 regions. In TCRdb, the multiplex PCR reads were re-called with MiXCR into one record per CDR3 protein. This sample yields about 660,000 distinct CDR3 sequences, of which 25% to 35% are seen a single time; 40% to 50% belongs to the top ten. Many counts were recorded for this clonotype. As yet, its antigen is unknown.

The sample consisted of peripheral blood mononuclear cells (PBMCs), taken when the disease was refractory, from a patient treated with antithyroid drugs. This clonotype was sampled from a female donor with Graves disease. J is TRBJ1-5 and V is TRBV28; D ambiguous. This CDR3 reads CASRGNGLNQPQHF. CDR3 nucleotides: TGTGCCAGCAGGGGGAACGGGTTAAATCAGCCCCAGCATTTT.